This record looks at one TCR beta chain sequence and its context. Its antigen is undetermined. These data belong to a study of shared clonotypes between healthy human individuals. Study-wide results and caveats: Clonotype sharing across a few donors was observed for about 5.5% of naive CD4 clonotypes.

CD45RO-negative CD8 cells positively selected for CCR7 made up the naive population, which excluded terminally differentiated effector memory CD45RA+ cells. The donors, all of them Caucasian adults, lived in Nashville, Tennessee. Trimming at V came to 6 bases and at J to 0 bases, leaving 1 base not matched to a gene. This CDR3 has 14 residues. Per the germline V gene, CDR1 is MNHNS and CDR2 is SASEGT. On sorted subsets, replicate PCRs used 200 to 250 ng DNA, or 30,000 or so T cell genomes. The data were produced by immunoSEQ multiplex PCR, yet TCRdb's version contains in-frame clones alone and is incomplete. The sample lists about 580,000 clones; roughly 98% were seen once.

V gene TRBV6-1 combines with J gene TRBJ2-1; 8 bases agree with TRBD2. This TCR came from a man aged 30 to 45 in good health. The sequenced sample was naive CD8+ T cells sorted from blood. The CDR3 region is CASRSGSSYNEQFF. CDR3 nucleotide sequence: TGTGCCAGCAGAAGCGGGAGCTCCTACAATGAGCAGTTCTTC.